This TCR beta chain was observed in a study of Ad26.COV2.S vaccination and SARS-CoV-2 variants. Study-level information: The COV1001 Ad26.COV2.S trial arm included the donor. Study-level findings and limits: Vaccinated and placebo-treated recipients had similar non-spike TCR breadth.

The table came from immunoSEQ multiplex PCR; TCRdb's copy has only in-frame clones and leaves some out. The table records about 390,000 clones, around nine tenths of them present only once. Treatment denoted: about 20 received Ad26.COV2.S at low or high dose, single or two shots; 5 received placebo; per-sample allocation not given. The samples date from day 63 after the first vaccine or placebo injection. Donor was an adult aged 18-55 years in Boston. On this clone: Antigen unknown.

This CDR3 has 14 residues. The V segment lost 0 bases and the J segment 4 bases; nucleotides outside the gene matches: 2. CDR1 is SGHRS, CDR2 YFSETQ, per germline. The material was peripheral blood, obtained in a trial of Ad26.COV2.S vaccine versus placebo. The rearrangement joins TRBV5-1 to TRBJ2-7; 9 nucleotides match TRBD1. This clonotype was sampled from a person aged 18-60 years who received the Ad26.COV2.S COVID-19 vaccine or a placebo. CDR3 amino acids: CASSLGQGVYEQYF. CDR3 bases: TGCGCCAGCAGCTTGGGACAGGGGGTATACGAGCAGTACTTC.